This TCR beta chain was sequenced for a study of somatic mutations in cytotoxic T cells in rheumatoid arthritis (TCRdb year 2017). Turning to the overall study: A FACSAria II or Sony SH800 was used to flow-sort some V beta antibody-stained T-cell populations at nearly 100% purity, and TCRB sequencing was also done on sorted V beta1+ cells. A total of more than 55 rheumatoid arthritis patients and 15 to 20 healthy controls underwent TCRB deep sequencing. Whether expanded CD8+ T-cell clones in untreated, newly diagnosed rheumatoid arthritis carry somatic mutations was the study question, and clonality was characterized with TCRB deep sequencing. Patient and control groups had essentially identical median ages.

With a median age of 56 years (range roughly 20-80) and approximately 55% female, the healthy controls consisted of 15 to 25 blood donors whose buffy coats were used. Positive magnetic bead selection on an AutoMACS was used to isolate CD4+ and CD8+ cells, with flow cytometry used to check purity. Peripheral blood mononuclear cells were isolated by Ficoll-Paque PLUS density gradient separation. DNA from CD4-enriched, CD8-enriched or PBMC samples was extracted using Nucleospin Tissue or Tissue XS kits and then quantified on a Qubit 2.0 fluorometer. Study-wide conclusions, independent of this receptor: In patients, CD8+ clonality rose with age (Spearman r of about 0.53), which was not the case in healthy controls. CD8+ T-cell clonality in rheumatoid arthritis patients was not significantly different from that in age-matched healthy controls. The expanded CD8+ clones had unknown antigen targets, and not appearing in virus-specific databases did not rule out that they were virus-specific. The largest CD8+ clone made up more than 20% of CD8+ cells in about an eighth of the 65 patients, and blood and synovial fluid shared several identical CD8+ TCRB sequences. The slight underrepresentation of TRBV07 in patients was not corrected for multiple comparisons.

As encoded in the germline V gene, CDR1 is MRHNA while CDR2 is SNTAGT. The CDR3 starts with the cysteine, ends with the phenylalanine, and has 15 residues. This entry keeps only the CDR3 DNA: 45 bases, framed from base 1. Relative to germline, V is missing 3 bases and J is missing 4 bases, with 7 bases of the junction outside any gene match. Sequencing of TCRB CDR3 was done on genomic DNA with the immunoSEQ assay. The study's processing was this. Only productive TCRB rearrangements were included in the analyses. Defining a clone by its unique TCRB CDR3 sequence, the study calculated clonality as a productive clonality index derived from Shannon entropy. The template counts of each clone relative to the total templates per sample were used to calculate repertoire overlap between two samples. V-gene usage from TCRB sequencing and V-gene usage measured by flow cytometry were correlated (Spearman r of 0.61). The source is immuneACCESS, and TCRdb retained only in-frame sequences with V and J called. Part of the clones is not carried over; for the studies checked, unresolved V genes explain less than half of this, and the remainder is unexplained. V and J calls and clone size are given by that table; D and trimming were obtained from the DNA. The sample data list 9,000 to 15,000 clones, and 74% of these were observed just once. Approximately 10% of the sample goes to the ten largest clones.

A note on this clone: Its antigen is not yet known. Nothing much larger sits one base from this clone, and base qualities are not available.

The chain links TRBV6-4 with TRBJ1-1; 8 middle bases align to TRBD1. This clonotype was sampled from a woman aged 40 to 50 in good health. The sample comprised CD8+ T cells sorted from blood. The CDR3 here reads CASSEQGGLATEAFF. The sequenced DNA: TGTGCCAGCAGTGAACAGGGGGGTTTGGCCACTGAAGCTTTCTTT.